The table lists the clone carrying this T cell receptor beta chain with a few counts. Its antigen is currently unknown. The data belong to a study of human T cells and chemical hapten exposure. Overall study results and limits: No shift was seen in TCRs above 1 in 1000 frequency with DPC sensitization.

TCRdb re-analysed the RACE reads in MiXCR, keeping a single row per CDR3 protein. This sample yields some 110,000 distinct CDR3 sequences, of which around 12% are seen a single time; more than 1.5% belongs to the top ten. Time point: pre-sensitization, week 0. Sample treatment: therapeutic diphenylcyclopropenone sensitization with weekly scalp DPC. The CDR3 is 16 residues long. The V segment lost 6 bases and the J segment 9 bases; nucleotides outside the gene matches: 11. The rearrangement uses TRBV12-3 or TRBV12-4 and TRBJ1-6; 10 bases are shared with TRBD1. This specimen consisted of whole blood, obtained in connection with sensitization to the hapten diphenylcyclopropenone (DPC). The origin of this receptor is a woman aged 50 to 60 with alopecia areata. Some clones in this sample may be carry-over from other donors' samples. CDR3 in DNA: TGTGCCAGCAGCGCCGGGACAGGGGTGACTATTTCACCCCTCCACTTT. Translated: CASSAGTGVTISPLHF.